The T cell receptor beta chain described here comes from a study of cytomegalovirus exposure and HLA in healthy donors. Details on this clone: Antigen specificity is unknown.

J was trimmed by 1 base and V by 3 bases; bases with no gene match: 6. CDR1 and CDR2 (germline): KGHSH, LQKENI. This CDR3 spans 16 amino acids. The PCR used 60 Vbeta and 13 Jbeta primers. Measured with immunoSEQ multiplex PCR; TCRdb has only the in-frame clones, and not every one. The profile shows over 80,000 clones, around 79% of them singletons. The study, taken as a whole, reports: An analysis was carried out later, and it reportedly showed fewer N-insertions in an Asian-associated ancestry cluster than the approximately 710-donor mean. Presence/absence analyses assumed roughly uniform sequencing depth across donors, which may not hold. The study recorded over 150 TCR beta chains that were cytomegalovirus-associated.

The V and J genes are TRBV18 and TRBJ1-1; TRBD1 matches at 9 bases. The sample taken for sequencing was PBMCs. This sequence originates from a female donor in good health and CMV-seropositive. The DNA for the CDR3 is TGTGCCAGCTCACCCCGGGACAGGGCGACGAACACTGAAGCTTTCTTT. This translates into CASSPRDRATNTEAFF.